Shown below are 19 T cell receptor beta chains from a single sample sequenced in a study of shared clonotypes between healthy human individuals (dated by TCRdb to the early 2020s). Receptor amplification or capture employed the immunoSEQ multiplex PCR assay. As stored in TCRdb, this immuneACCESS dataset retains in-frame rearrangements with V and J assigned. A fraction of the clones does not appear; measured against another copy, unresolved V genes explain less than half of the discrepancy, and the remainder lacks a known reason. The sample contains more than 2 million clones, roughly 95% of them found a single time. Of the sample, roughly 1.1% is held by the ten largest clones. CD8 naive samples were obtained by positive selection for CCR7 among CD45RO-negative cells, yielding a CD45RA+CCR7+ population from which TemRA cells were excluded. Sequencing input: naive CD8+ T cells sorted from blood. What this sample's cell subset or site label stands for: CD45RA+CCR7+. All receptors derive from a man younger than 30 in good health.

For this clone: Sequence at one end of the junction differs from germline and may be a read error. The chain carries TRBV5-3 and TRBJ1-4, with a weak D call TRBD1 (5 bases). TRBV5-3 belongs to the ORF category, with a function that is uncertain. The CDR3 is made up of 12 amino acids. This CDR3 reads CARSYSGTGWVF. CDR3 sequence (DNA): TGTGCCAGAAGTTATTCCGGGACCGGGTGGGTTTTT.

Concerning this clone: This specimen includes other DNA sequences encoding the same CDR3. The rearrangement joins TRBV4-1 to TRBJ2-7, with TRBD2 matching over 10 bases. This CDR3 comprises 15 residues. Germline CDR1 is MGHRA and CDR2 is YSYEKL. Trimming took 2 bases from V and 3 from J; bases not matched to a gene: 4. The CDR3 here is CASSQTASGSYEQYF. CDR3 nucleotide sequence: TGCGCCAGCAGCCAAACGGCTAGCGGGAGCTACGAGCAGTACTTC.

This clone was recorded once. The chain has TRBV5-1 and TRBJ2-2; D uncertain. Per the germline V gene, CDR1 is SGHRS and CDR2 is YFSETQ. The CDR3 is 15 amino acids. Trimming left V 4 bases short and J 0 bases short, with 10 bases between. The CDR3: CASSPDGPNTGELFF. The CDR3 DNA follows: TGCGCCAGCAGCCCGGACGGACCGAACACCGGGGAGCTGTTTTTT. The full variable domain, rest sourced from reference TRBV5-1 and TRBJ2-2, is KAGVTQTPRYLIKTRGQQVTLSCSPISGHRSVSWYQQTPGQGLQFLFEYFSETQRNKGNFPGRFSGRQFSNSRSEMNVSTLELGDSALYLCASSPDGPNTGELFFGEGSRLTVL.

V is TRBV12-5 and J is TRBJ2-5, with no clear D. From germline, CDR1 is LGHNT and CDR2 FRNRAP. The CDR3 totals 13 residues. V lost 1 base, J lost 0 bases, and 3 bases lay in between. CDR3 loop: CASGLGDQETQYF. In DNA, the CDR3 is TGTGCTAGTGGTTTGGGGGACCAAGAGACCCAGTACTTC. The full variable domain, in which reference TRBV12-5 and TRBJ2-5 provide the parts outside the CDR3, is DARVTQTPRHKVTEMGQEVTMRCQPILGHNTVFWYRQTMMQGLELLAYFRNRAPLDDSGMPKDRFSAEMPDATLATLKIQPSEPRDSAVYFCASGLGDQETQYFGPGTRLLVL.

This chain's CDR3 is CASSQETGAPNQPQHF. In DNA form, the CDR3 reads TGCGCCAGCAGCCAGGAAACAGGGGCCCCGAATCAGCCCCAGCATTTT. This sequence joins TRBV4-1 and TRBJ1-5, with 7 bases matching TRBD1. This CDR3 is built from 16 residues. V dropped 3 bases and J dropped 4; count of bases not matched to a gene: 9. Germline V lookup: CDR1 MGHRA, CDR2 YSYEKL.

This clone appeared once. J is TRBJ2-7 and V is TRBV30; D unclear. The CDR3 has 13 amino acids. The V end lost 0 bases, the J end lost 6 bases, and 12 bases lay between the germline ends. Germline-derived CDR1 and CDR2 are GTSNPN and SVGIG (reference sequence). The CDR3 nucleotides are TGTGCCTGGAGTGTACATGGTTTGGTCGAGCAGTACTTC. The encoded protein is CAWSVHGLVEQYF.

The chain uses TRBV6-1 and TRBJ2-7; TRBD1 agrees at 10 bases. With 5 bases clipped from V and 5 bases from J, the junction kept 9 bases outside the gene matches. CDR3 size: 15 residues. Per the germline V gene, CDR1 is MNHNS and CDR2 is SASEGT. The CDR3 coding sequence is TGTGCCAGCAGTCCCCTGGGACAGGGGTCCAACGAGCAGTACTTC. Amino acids: CASSPLGQGSNEQYF.

This clone was recorded only once. The chain recombines TRBV4-3 with TRBJ2-1, with 10 bases fitting TRBD1. The CDR3 totals 14 residues. CDR1 and CDR2 from the germline V gene are LGHNA and YSLEER. V shed 0 bases and J 8 bases; nucleotides not matched to a gene: 1. The CDR3 protein is CASSQDGTGDEQFF. The CDR3 coding sequence is TGCGCCAGCAGCCAAGATGGGACAGGGGATGAGCAGTTCTTC.

This clone showed up just once. The rearrangement uses TRBV5-5 and TRBJ2-5; TRBD2 aligns across 7 bases. V lost 0 bases to trimming and J lost 2 bases; unmatched junction nucleotides: 10. This CDR3 has 17 residues. The germline V gene has CDR1 SGHKS and CDR2 YYEKEE (reference sequence). The CDR3 sequence: CASSLDGSGWTQETQYF. CDR3 DNA: TGTGCCAGCAGCTTGGATGGTAGCGGGTGGACACAAGAGACCCAGTACTTC.

The CDR3 sequence is CASSLGQTLSYEQYF. In DNA form, the CDR3 reads TGTGCCAGTAGCCTAGGACAGACCCTCTCCTACGAGCAGTACTTC. This sequence joins TRBV19 and TRBJ2-7, with D perhaps TRBD1 (6 bases). Germline V gene data show CDR1 as LNHDA and CDR2 as SQIVND (reference sequence). This CDR3 contains 15 residues. V was cut by 6 bases and J by 0 bases, with 15 bases left in between.

Here the CDR3 reads CASSGGRSYEQYF. In nucleotides, the CDR3 is TGTGCCAGCAGTGGAGGAAGGTCCTACGAGCAGTACTTC. This sequence joins TRBV25-1 and TRBJ2-7; no clear D gene. CDR3 length: 13 amino acids. Trimming stripped 4 bases from V and 1 base from J, with 8 bases between. Germline-derived CDR1 and CDR2 are MGHDK and SYGVNS.

The CDR3 loop is CASSSDQGFGETQYF. CDR3 coding DNA: TGCGCCAGCAGCTCCGACCAGGGGTTTGGGGAGACCCAGTACTTC. The rearrangement joins TRBV5-1 to TRBJ2-5; TRBD1 might be the D (6 bases). The CDR3 is made up of 15 amino acids. CDR1 is SGHRS, CDR2 YFSETQ, per germline. V lost 3 bases and J 5 bases, leaving 17 bases between the germline ends.

This sequence joins TRBV18 and TRBJ1-1; D not certain. The CDR3 length is 14 residues. V was cut by 0 bases and J by 4 bases, with 9 bases left in between. Germline lookup yields CDR1 KGHSH and CDR2 LQKENI. The CDR3 nucleotides read TGTGCCAGCTCACCACCGTTGGGAATCACTGAAGCTTTCTTT. It is translated as CASSPPLGITEAFF.

The chain employs TRBV10-2 and TRBJ2-1, with TRBD2 identical over 9 bases. Per germline, CDR1 WSHSY and CDR2 SAAADI. V shed 4 bases, J shed 4 bases, and the junction held 11 bases outside the gene matches. The CDR3 consists of 17 residues. The DNA for the CDR3 is TGCGCCAGCAGTGGATTTCTTTCTAGCGGGACTTACAATGAGCAGTTCTTC. It translates to CASSGFLSSGTYNEQFF.

The rearrangement links TRBV6-6 to TRBJ2-3; 11 nucleotides agree with TRBD2. Germline V gives CDR1 MNHNY, CDR2 SVGAGI (reference sequence). V shed 0 bases and J 5 bases; nucleotides not matched to a gene: 4. The length of the CDR3 is 16 residues. The CDR3 region has the DNA TGTGCCAGCAGTTACTCGGTAGCGGGGGGGGTAGATACGCAGTATTTT. Its translation is CASSYSVAGGVDTQYF.

The V and J genes are TRBV7-9 and TRBJ2-3, with D possibly matching TRBD2 (5 bases). Between the trimmed V and J ends, which lost 6 bases and 3 bases, there was a span of 10 bases. The CDR3 runs 13 residues. CDR1 SEHNR and CDR2 FQNEAQ come from the germline V gene (reference sequence). The CDR3 spells CASSSLATDTQYF. In DNA, the CDR3 is TGTGCCAGCAGTTCCCTAGCTACAGATACGCAGTATTTT.

The rearrangement links TRBV20-1 to TRBJ2-1; no clear D. In germline, CDR1 is DFQATT, CDR2 SNEGSKA (reference sequence). Trimming took 1 base from V and 9 from J, leaving 7 bases between them. The CDR3 runs 11 residues. CDR3 bases: TGCAGTGCTAGAGCAAGCAGTGAGCAGTTCTTC. This codes for CSARASSEQFF.

The chain has TRBV2 and TRBJ1-1; D is unclear. Trimming stripped 3 bases from V and 4 bases from J, with 6 bases between. The CDR3 is 12 residues long. Germline CDR1 SNHLY, CDR2 FYNNEI. CDR3 in amino acids: CASSDPGTEAFF. As DNA, the CDR3 is TGTGCCAGCAGTGACCCAGGCACTGAAGCTTTCTTT.

The rearrangement uses TRBV21-1 and TRBJ1-6; no DNA check was done on the table's D call, TRBD1. TRBV21-1 corresponds to a pseudogene. The length of the CDR3 is 16 residues. The CDR3 region has the DNA TGTGCCAGCACCAGGGGCTCTAGCTCCTATAATTCACCCCTCCACTTT. This translates into CASTRGSSSYNSPLHF.